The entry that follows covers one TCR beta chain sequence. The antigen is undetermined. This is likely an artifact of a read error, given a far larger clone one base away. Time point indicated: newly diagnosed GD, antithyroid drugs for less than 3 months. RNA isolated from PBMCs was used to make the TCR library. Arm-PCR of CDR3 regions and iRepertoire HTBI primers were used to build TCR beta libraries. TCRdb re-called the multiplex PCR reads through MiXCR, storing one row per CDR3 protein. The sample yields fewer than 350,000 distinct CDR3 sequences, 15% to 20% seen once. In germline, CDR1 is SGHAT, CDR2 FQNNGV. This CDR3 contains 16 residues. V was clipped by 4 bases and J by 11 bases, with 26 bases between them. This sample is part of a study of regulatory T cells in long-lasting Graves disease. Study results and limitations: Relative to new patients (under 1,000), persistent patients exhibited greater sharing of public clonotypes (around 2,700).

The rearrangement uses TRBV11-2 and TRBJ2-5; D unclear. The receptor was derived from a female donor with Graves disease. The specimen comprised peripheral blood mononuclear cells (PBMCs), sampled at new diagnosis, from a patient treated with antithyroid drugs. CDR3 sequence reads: CASSSLDKPPHNEQYF. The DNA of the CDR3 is TGTGCCAGCAGCTCCCTCGACAAACCCCCCCACAATGAGCAGTACTTC.